The entry below gives a single T cell receptor beta chain sequence along with its context. The antigen is undetermined. This sample stems from a study of cytomegalovirus exposure and HLA in healthy donors. Study observations and caveats: When a later analysis compared HLA-associated TCR beta chains with equally common others, the HLA-associated chains turned out to be more clonally expanded and to have lower generation probabilities.

A multiplex PCR was run with 60 Vbeta primers and 13 Jbeta primers. Data came from immunoSEQ multiplex PCR; TCRdb stores just in-frame clones and leaves some out. The profile shows fewer than 120,000 clones, roughly four fifths of them singletons. The sequenced material came from PBMCs. This receptor was obtained from a woman in her thirties in good health and CMV-seronegative.

This CDR3 is CASSDRTGVVGAEAFF. The CDR3 DNA is TGTGCCAGCAGCGACCGGACAGGGGTTGTCGGGGCTGAAGCTTTCTTT. The chain has TRBV13 and TRBJ1-1; 9 bases align to TRBD1. V dropped 5 bases and J dropped 6; count of bases not matched to a gene: 13. This CDR3 region has 16 residues. Germline V CDR1 and CDR2: PRHDT, FYEKMQ (reference sequence).